This paragraph covers one T cell receptor beta chain sequence. Its antigen remains unidentified. V trimming: 0 bases; J trimming: 7 bases; junction bases outside the gene matches: 7. Germline CDR1 SGHDT, CDR2 YYEEEE. The CDR3 spans 15 residues. An overlapping HIV-1 Gag peptide pool stimulated these cells at about 1 ug/peptide/mL. Sorting of responding CD4+ T cells relied on upregulated CD40 ligand together with CD69. For at least 4 years, plasma HIV-1 RNA was undetectable (<50 copies/mL). The entry originates in a study of persistence of HIV-infected CD4 T cells. Sequencing used immunoSEQ version 4 in survey mode. Some clones are missing from TCRdb's copy, which holds only in-frame ones; the method was immunoSEQ multiplex PCR. Of roughly 9,200 clones listed, more than 70% are singletons.

The source was CD4+ T cells sorted from PBMCs after roughly 18-hour stimulation, collected from a patient who received antiretroviral therapy. The chain employs TRBV5-6 and TRBJ2-7, with TRBD2 identical over 10 bases. The source is an adult woman with HIV who was CMV-seropositive. In DNA, the CDR3 is TGTGCCAGCAGCTTGGTAGGGACTAGCGTTGGAGAGCAGTACTTC. Its translation is CASSLVGTSVGEQYF.